The 27 T cell receptor beta chains below all came from one sample that was sequenced in a study of lymphopenia after photon versus proton radiotherapy. The repertoire was sequenced with immunoSEQ multiplex PCR; TCRdb's copy has only in-frame clones and lacks some. There are about 45,000 clones in the sample; less than 90% occur only once, and roughly 2.3% lies in the top ten. Specimen: peripheral blood, collected from a patient treated with photon-based radiotherapy. These receptors all come from a man aged 35-49 years with gastric cancer.

V and J are TRBV2 and TRBJ2-6, with 9 bases matching TRBD1. From germline, CDR1 is SNHLY and CDR2 FYNNEI. There are 18 residues in the CDR3. The trim removed 4 bases at V and 0 bases at J, leaving 7 bases unmatched. For the CDR3, the DNA is TGTGCCAGCAGTGGAGGGGGACAGGGCAACTCTGGGGCCAACGTCCTGACTTTC. Its translation: CASSGGGQGNSGANVLTF.

V and J are TRBV10-3 and TRBJ1-2, with D maybe TRBD1 (5 bases). The V end lost 2 bases, the J end lost 7 bases, and 14 bases lay between the germline ends. The CDR3 spans 14 residues. CDR1 and CDR2 (germline): ENHRY, SYGVKD. CDR3 bases: TGTGCCATCAGTGAGCAGGGCCCTCGGAGTGGCTACACCTTC. Encoded protein: CAISEQGPRSGYTF.

The rearrangement uses TRBV13 and TRBJ1-5, with D unresolved. Trimming removed 1 base from V and 0 bases from J, with 16 bases in between. Germline loops: CDR1 PRHDT, CDR2 FYEKMQ (reference sequence). The CDR3 runs 18 residues. CDR3 nucleotide sequence: TGTGCCAGCAGCTTAGTTCGGCAGGATCTCTATAGCAATCAGCCCCAGCATTTT. Translated, it gives CASSLVRQDLYSNQPQHF.

This chain links TRBV4-3 with TRBJ2-1; D might be TRBD2 (5 bases). Germline assignment: CDR1 LGHNA and CDR2 YSLEER. The CDR3 spans 16 residues. Trimming took 1 base from V and 3 from J, leaving 13 bases between them. In nucleotides, the CDR3 is TGCGCCAGCAGCCAAGCTTGGGAGCGACTCTACAATGAGCAGTTCTTC. It codes for CASSQAWERLYNEQFF.

This chain joins TRBV7-3 and TRBJ1-4; possibly TRBD1 for D (6 bases). CDR1 and CDR2 (germline): SGHTA, FQGTGA. Trimming removed 5 bases from V and 6 bases from J, with 19 bases in between. This CDR3 is 16 amino acids long. The CDR3 DNA reads TGTGCCAGCAGCCTTTGGAGACAGGATATCGATGAAAAACTGTTTTTT. Translation gives CASSLWRQDIDEKLFF. The complete variable domain, with remaining parts taken from reference TRBV7-3 and TRBJ1-4, reads GAGVSQTPSNKVTEKGKYVELRCDPISGHTALYWYRQSLGQGPEFLIYFQGTGAADDSGLPNDRFFAVRPEGSVSTLKIQRTERGDSAVYLCASSLWRQDIDEKLFFGSGTQLSVL.

This clone was counted once. The rearrangement joins TRBV28 to TRBJ1-5, with D tentatively TRBD1 (5 bases). Germline values: CDR1 MDHEN, CDR2 SYDVKM. V was clipped by 5 bases and J by 3 bases, with 14 bases between them. This CDR3 spans 15 amino acids. CDR3 nucleotide sequence: TGTGCCAGCAGTCTACCTACAGGAAACAATCAGCCCCAGCATTTT. Encoded protein: CASSLPTGNNQPQHF.

The chain combines TRBV18 with TRBJ1-2, with unresolved D. This CDR3 has 14 residues. The V gene lost 3 bases and the J gene lost 3 bases, with 11 bases spanning the gap. Germline V gene data show CDR1 as KGHSH and CDR2 as LQKENI. CDR3 sequence reads: CASSPIQDDYGYTF. In DNA, the CDR3 is TGTGCCAGCTCACCTATTCAGGACGACTATGGCTACACCTTC.

The rearrangement links TRBV7-2 to TRBJ2-7, with D possibly matching TRBD2 (6 bases). V was cut by 0 bases and J by 3 bases, with 12 bases left in between. Germline V gene sequence: CDR1 SGHTA, CDR2 FQGNSA. This CDR3 comprises 15 residues. The CDR3 nucleotides are TGTGCCAGCAGCTTAGCGGGAGGCCTTCTCTACGAGCAGTACTTC. Amino acid sequence: CASSLAGGLLYEQYF.

CDR3 DNA: TGTGCCGGGGAGGGACAGGGCGGTGGCTACACCTTC. Translation gives CAGEGQGGGYTF. V and J are TRBV30 and TRBJ1-2; TRBD1 agrees at 9 bases. CDR3 length: 12 amino acids. V shed 8 bases and J 7 bases; nucleotides not matched to a gene: 8. CDR1 is GTSNPN and CDR2 is SVGIG in the germline V gene (reference sequence).

The gene calls are TRBV11-2 and TRBJ1-2; D perhaps matches TRBD1 (6 bases). V gave up 1 base and J gave up 10 bases, with 7 bases separating them. This CDR3 is built from 11 residues. The germline V gene has CDR1 SGHAT and CDR2 FQNNGV. CDR3 DNA: TGTGCCAGCAGCTTAGGGACAGCCTACACCTTC. Its translation: CASSLGTAYTF.

The rearrangement links TRBV7-3 to TRBJ2-2; D assignment may be TRBD1 or TRBD2 (6 bases each). CDR1 and CDR2 from the germline V gene are SGHTA and FQGTGA. The CDR3 is made up of 15 amino acids. With 4 bases removed from V and 5 bases from J, the gap between germline ends came to 14 bases. The DNA of the CDR3 is TGTGCCAGCAGCTCGCCGGGGGCAGGAACCGGGGAGCTGTTTTTT. Its translation: CASSSPGAGTGELFF. Complete variable domain (other parts from reference TRBV7-3 and TRBJ2-2): GAGVSQTPSNKVTEKGKYVELRCDPISGHTALYWYRQSLGQGPEFLIYFQGTGAADDSGLPNDRFFAVRPEGSVSTLKIQRTERGDSAVYLCASSSPGAGTGELFFGEGSRLTVL.

The CDR3 bases are TGTGCCAGCAGCCAAGATCGACTTTCCGGTGGGGAGCTGTTTTTT. Protein product: CASSQDRLSGGELFF. The chain combines TRBV4-2 with TRBJ2-2; D ambiguous. Trimming cost V 0 bases and J 8 bases, with 13 bases left between them. The CDR3 consists of 15 residues. Per germline, CDR1 LGHNA and CDR2 YNFKEQ.

This clone was seen only a few times. The gene calls are TRBV6-6 and TRBJ1-2; D might be TRBD1 (5 bases). The CDR3 is made up of 11 amino acids. Germline lookup yields CDR1 MNHNY and CDR2 SVGAGI (reference sequence). V lost 6 bases, J lost 4 bases, and 6 bases lay in between. The CDR3 DNA reads TGTGCCAGCAGGGGGCCCTATGGCTACACCTTC. Protein sequence: CASRGPYGYTF.

V and J are TRBV6-5 and TRBJ1-1, with D perhaps TRBD1 (6 bases). The V gene lost 2 bases and the J gene lost 10 bases, with 14 bases spanning the gap. CDR1 and CDR2 from the germline V gene are MNHEY and SVGAGI. The CDR3 loop spans 13 amino acids. The CDR3 loop reads CASSYPQGKGAFF. The CDR3 region has the DNA TGTGCCAGCAGTTACCCCCAGGGGAAGGGAGCTTTCTTT.

This chain joins TRBV6-5 and TRBJ1-2, with a possible D match to TRBD1 (5 bases). The CDR3 contains 13 residues. CDR1 and CDR2 from the germline V gene are MNHEY and SVGAGI. The V end lost 6 bases, the J end lost 3 bases, and 11 bases lay between the germline ends. CDR3 nucleotides: TGTGCCAGCAGCCCCGCAGGGTACTATGGCTACACCTTC. Its protein is CASSPAGYYGYTF.

This clone occurred once. The V gene is TRBV5-6, the J gene TRBJ1-1; D is uncertain. The CDR3 runs 11 residues. Germline CDR1 is SGHDT and CDR2 is YYEEEE. V gave up 4 bases and J gave up 10 bases, with 11 bases separating them. The CDR3 coding sequence is TGTGCCAGCAGCCACCCGGGGAGAGCTTTCTTT. Its protein product is CASSHPGRAFF.

This sequence joins TRBV14 and TRBJ2-1; TRBD2 aligns across 9 bases. J was trimmed by 1 base and V by 3 bases; bases with no gene match: 10. Germline V CDR1 and CDR2: SGHDN, FVKESK. The CDR3 has 18 residues. This CDR3 is CASSQTGLAGVSYNEQFF. CDR3 coding DNA: TGTGCCAGCAGCCAGACTGGGTTAGCGGGGGTTTCCTACAATGAGCAGTTCTTC.

The V gene is TRBV4-2, the J gene TRBJ2-1; a weak D match, TRBD2 (6 bases). The length of the CDR3 is 15 residues. Germline CDR1 reads LGHNA; CDR2 reads YNFKEQ. V lost 0 bases and J lost 4, with 10 bases in between. The CDR3 region has the DNA TGTGCCAGCAGCCAAGATTGGAGGGATTACAATGAGCAGTTCTTC. Its translation: CASSQDWRDYNEQFF.

The V gene is TRBV6-1, the J gene TRBJ2-3; D is ambiguous. The germline V gene has CDR1 MNHNS and CDR2 SASEGT. V lost 3 bases, J lost 10 bases, and 8 bases lay in between. The CDR3 is 11 amino acids. CDR3 in DNA: TGTGCCAGCAGTGACGGAGAAGCGCAGTATTTT. Translation gives CASSDGEAQYF.

The J gene is TRBJ2-1, the V gene TRBV7-2; TRBD1 agrees at 9 bases. This CDR3 is built from 15 residues. Germline CDR1 reads SGHTA; CDR2 reads FQGNSA. Unmatched junction bases numbered 4, after V lost 5 bases and J lost 2 bases. CDR3 in DNA: TGTGCCAGCAGCCCTTGGACAGGGGCCTACAATGAGCAGTTCTTC. Translation: CASSPWTGAYNEQFF.

The rearrangement links TRBV19 to TRBJ1-2; perhaps TRBD1 as D (6 bases). The V end lost 8 bases, the J end lost 5 bases, and 15 bases lay between the germline ends. The germline CDR1 and CDR2 sequences are LNHDA and SQIVND (reference sequence). The CDR3 is made up of 13 amino acids. The CDR3 loop is CASSVKGVYGYTF. The CDR3 nucleotides read TGTGCCAGTTCAGTCAAGGGGGTTTATGGCTACACCTTC.

V and J are TRBV12-5 and TRBJ2-1; 7 nucleotides match TRBD1. From germline, CDR1 is LGHNT and CDR2 FRNRAP. The CDR3 runs 15 residues. J lost 5 bases, V lost 5 bases, and 9 bases had no gene match. CDR3 bases: TGTGCTAGTGGTCTGCCCGGGACAGCGAACAATGAGCAGTTCTTC. It translates to CASGLPGTANNEQFF.

The genes are TRBV9 and TRBJ2-3; D assignment may be TRBD1 or TRBD2 (6 bases each). This CDR3 spans 15 amino acids. V was trimmed by 7 bases and J by 1 base, leaving 16 bases between them. The germline V gene encodes CDR1 SGDLS and CDR2 YYNGEE. The CDR3 DNA reads as TGTGCCAGCTCCGAAAGGGGGGTGGGCACAGATACGCAGTATTTT. This gives the protein CASSERGVGTDTQYF.

The rearrangement uses TRBV19 and TRBJ1-1; TRBD1 aligns across 11 bases. V lost 3 bases and J lost 4; bases outside the gene matches: 4. The CDR3 covers 15 residues. Germline V CDR1 and CDR2: LNHDA, SQIVND (reference sequence). The CDR3 here is CASSMWGTGGTEAFF. The CDR3 DNA sequence: TGTGCCAGTAGTATGTGGGGGACAGGGGGCACTGAAGCTTTCTTT. The full variable domain, completed using reference TRBV19 and TRBJ1-1, is DGGITQSPKYLFRKEGQNVTLSCEQNLNHDAMYWYRQDPGQGLRLIYYSQIVNDFQKGDIAEGYSVSREKKESFPLTVTSAQKNPTAFYLCASSMWGTGGTEAFFGQGTRLTVV.

The chain combines TRBV15 with TRBJ2-7; D is possibly TRBD2 (5 bases). This CDR3 has 12 residues. The V end lost 0 bases, the J end lost 9 bases, and 9 bases lay between the germline ends. Germline V gene sequence: CDR1 LNHNV, CDR2 YYDKDF (reference sequence). CDR3 nucleotide sequence: TGTGCCACCAGCAGAGATGTAGAGGGGCAGTACTTC. Its protein is CATSRDVEGQYF.

V is TRBV5-1 and J is TRBJ1-1; D perhaps matches TRBD1 (6 bases). Germline CDR1 reads SGHRS; CDR2 reads YFSETQ. V shed 2 bases and J shed 4 bases, with 12 bases lying between them. This CDR3 spans 14 amino acids. As DNA, the CDR3 is TGCGCCAGCAGCTTCGGGTCCAGGGGCACTGAAGCTTTCTTT. Translated: CASSFGSRGTEAFF.

Comment on this clone: Germline and junction disagree at one end, which may indicate a read error. Other DNA sequences within the sample encode an identical CDR3. The rearrangement joins TRBV5-4 to TRBJ1-5; D perhaps matches TRBD1 (6 bases). The CDR3 is 13 amino acids. Germline CDR1 is SGHNT and CDR2 is YYREEE (reference sequence). DNA for the CDR3: TGCGCCAGCGGACGGGACACCAATCAGCCCCAGCATTTT. Translated, it gives CASGRDTNQPQHF.